These 8 T cell receptor beta chains came from one sample sequenced in a study of CD8+ T cells in alopecia areata. Treatment here: oral pan-JAK inhibitor, 5-10 mg twice daily. RNA extraction was followed by reverse transcription into cDNA, which acted as the sequencing template. Repertoires were generated with immunoSEQ multiplex PCR, while TCRdb's copy carries only in-frame clones and drops some. The repertoire holds about 210,000 clones, with around two fifths as singletons. This sample comprised CD4+ T cells sorted from blood, obtained between weeks 30 and 35, from a patient treated with tofacitinib. These receptors originate from a human donor with alopecia areata.

This clone was found once. The chain recombines TRBV30 with TRBJ2-5; no firm D call. CDR1 GTSNPN and CDR2 SVGIG come from the germline V gene (reference sequence). Trimming cost V 0 bases and J 5 bases, with 13 bases left between them. This CDR3 is built from 14 residues. The CDR3 sequence: CAWSVQSGQETQYF. As DNA, the CDR3 is TGTGCCTGGAGTGTACAATCGGGTCAGGAGACCCAGTACTTC.

This sequence joins TRBV5-1 and TRBJ2-7, with 7 bases lining up with TRBD2. The CDR3 totals 14 residues. CDR1 and CDR2 from the germline V gene are SGHRS and YFSETQ. J gave up 8 bases and V 3 bases, and 11 bases lay outside the gene matches. CDR3 sequence: CASSSRGLADKQYF. The CDR3 bases are TGCGCCAGCAGCTCCCGAGGCCTAGCGGATAAGCAGTACTTC.

There are many counts of this clone. The chain joins TRBV29-1 to TRBJ1-3; no definite D call. CDR3 size: 15 residues. Trimming left V 7 bases short and J 0 bases short, with 16 bases between. Germline CDR1 and CDR2: SQVTM and ANQGSEA. CDR3 coding DNA: TGCAGCGCAAAAACGGACCCTTTCTCTGGAAACACCATATATTTT. Translated, it gives CSAKTDPFSGNTIYF. Supplemented by reference TRBV29-1 and TRBJ1-3, the full variable domain reads SAVISQKPSRDICQRGTSLTIQCQVDSQVTMMFWYRQQPGQSLTLIATANQGSEATYESGFVIDKFPISRPNLTFSTLTVSNMSPEDSSIYLCSAKTDPFSGNTIYFGEGSWLTVV.

The chain uses TRBV7-9 and TRBJ1-2; tentative D call: TRBD1 (6 bases). This CDR3 has 15 amino acids. Germline V gene sequence: CDR1 SEHNR, CDR2 FQNEAQ (reference sequence). Trimming cost V 4 bases and J 4 bases, with 16 bases left between them. CDR3 amino acids: CASSSPFGGGYGYTF. The CDR3 nucleotides are TGTGCCAGCAGCTCCCCCTTCGGGGGCGGCTATGGCTACACCTTC.

In nucleotides, the CDR3 is TGTGCCAGTACGGGTCTCCAAAATCAGCCCCAGCATTTT. Translation: CASTGLQNQPQHF. The chain is built from TRBV19 and TRBJ1-5; D uncertain. CDR1 is LNHDA and CDR2 is SQIVND in the germline V gene (reference sequence). The CDR3 length is 13 residues. V lost 7 bases, J lost 4 bases, and 11 bases lay in between.

This clone was observed a single time. V usage is TRBV27 and J usage is TRBJ2-2; TRBD1 might be the D (6 bases). This CDR3 has 16 residues. Trimming pared 2 bases from V and 13 bases from J, leaving 23 bases between. Germline lookup yields CDR1 MNHEY and CDR2 SMNVEV (reference sequence). The CDR3 reads CASSLRGPLLETGLFF. The CDR3 bases are TGTGCCAGCAGTTTAAGGGGACCTCTCCTGGAGACAGGGCTGTTTTTT.

This clone was picked up a small number of times. The chain joins TRBV30 to TRBJ2-1, with D maybe TRBD2 (6 bases). V was trimmed by 1 base and J by 10 bases, leaving 11 bases between them. The CDR3 consists of 12 residues. The germline CDR1 and CDR2 sequences are GTSNPN and SVGIG (reference sequence). Here the CDR3 DNA reads TGTGCCTGGAGTGGTAGCGGAAGGGAGCAGTTCTTC. Residues: CAWSGSGREQFF.

This clone was counted only a few times. The rearrangement links TRBV29-1 to TRBJ1-2, with unresolved D. V lost 3 bases and J 4 bases, leaving 18 bases between the germline ends. The CDR3 is made up of 15 amino acids. Germline V lookup: CDR1 SQVTM, CDR2 ANQGSEA. CDR3 region: CSVDGRVVGTYGYTF. CDR3 bases: TGCAGCGTTGACGGACGGGTCGTAGGTACCTATGGCTACACCTTC.